Presented here are 30 T cell receptor beta chains from one specimen sequenced in a study of cytomegalovirus exposure and HLA in healthy donors. Use of 60 Vbeta and 13 Jbeta primers characterized the PCR. The assay was immunoSEQ multiplex PCR, and TCRdb's table has in-frame clones only and misses some. The table lists 100,000 to 130,000 clones, approximately 73% of them singletons. The sample consisted of PBMCs. Receptor source: a man aged 30 to 45 in good health and CMV-seronegative.

The genes are TRBV28 and TRBJ1-2, with D possibly TRBD1 on 6 matching bases. The germline V gene encodes CDR1 MDHEN and CDR2 SYDVKM. This CDR3 comprises 17 residues. V was cut by 4 bases and J by 4 bases, with 22 bases left in between. CDR3 sequence (DNA): TGTGCCAGCAGTTCCCTCTCCCCGGATACAGGGACCTATGGCTACACCTTC. As protein: CASSSLSPDTGTYGYTF.

J is TRBJ2-5 and V is TRBV25-1; 7 bases align to TRBD2. The germline V gene encodes CDR1 MGHDK and CDR2 SYGVNS. J was trimmed by 4 bases and V by 4 bases; bases with no gene match: 6. There are 14 residues in the CDR3. CDR3 sequence: CASSGGGYGETQYF. CDR3 DNA: TGTGCCAGCAGTGGGGGGGGGTACGGAGAGACCCAGTACTTC.

This clone came up once. V usage is TRBV6-5 and J usage is TRBJ2-6; D may be TRBD2 (5 bases). V lost 9 bases and J 3 bases, leaving 15 bases between the germline ends. From germline, CDR1 is MNHEY and CDR2 SVGAGI. The length of the CDR3 is 15 residues. CDR3 DNA: TGTGCCAGTTACCGAGGGCTGAGTGGGGCCAACGTCCTGACTTTC. Residues: CASYRGLSGANVLTF.

This clone was detected only a few times. The rearrangement links TRBV10-3 to TRBJ2-1, with 14 bases lining up with TRBD2. With 6 bases clipped from V and 3 bases from J, the junction kept 10 bases outside the gene matches. This CDR3 has 18 residues. Germline V gene sequence: CDR1 ENHRY, CDR2 SYGVKD. The CDR3 reads CAISHTGTSGRSYNEQFF. Written as DNA, the CDR3 is TGTGCCATCAGCCATACCGGGACTAGCGGGAGAAGCTACAATGAGCAGTTCTTC.

In this sample, this clone turned up once. The V call is TRBV25-1, the J call TRBJ2-5; weak D call: TRBD2 (6 bases). CDR1 MGHDK and CDR2 SYGVNS come from the germline V gene. The ends were cut back, 5 bases at V and 7 bases at J, with 14 bases in the middle. The CDR3 loop spans 13 amino acids. The CDR3 region has the DNA TGTGCCAGCAGTCCTCGGGCGCGGGGGACCCAGTACTTC. This codes for CASSPRARGTQYF. The full variable domain, with the rest looked up from reference TRBV25-1 and TRBJ2-5, is EADIYQTPRYLVIGTGKKITLECSQTMGHDKMYWYQQDPGMELHLIHYSYGVNSTEKGDLSSESTVSRIRTEHFPLTLESARPSHTSQYLCASSPRARGTQYFGPGTRLLVL.

The table lists this clone with a count of one. The J gene is TRBJ1-4, the V gene TRBV5-1; D is perhaps TRBD1 (6 bases). V gave up 0 bases and J gave up 5 bases, with 14 bases separating them. The germline V gene encodes CDR1 SGHRS and CDR2 YFSETQ. There are 16 residues in the CDR3. Here the CDR3 reads CASSLVFQGFNEKLFF. The CDR3 region has the DNA TGCGCCAGCAGCTTGGTGTTCCAGGGGTTCAATGAAAAACTGTTTTTT.

This chain connects TRBV14 to TRBJ2-2, with 7 bases matching TRBD1. The J segment lost 5 bases and the V segment lost 1 base, leaving 7 bases of the junction unmatched. CDR1 and CDR2 (germline): SGHDN, FVKESK. The CDR3 spans 16 residues. DNA for the CDR3: TGTGCCAGCAGCCAAGGATTAACAGGGGTTACCGGGGAGCTGTTTTTT. Translating it yields CASSQGLTGVTGELFF.

The chain joins TRBV2 to TRBJ2-5, with 9 bases aligning to TRBD2. Germline trimming cut 4 bases from V and 5 bases from J; bases unmatched to any gene: 11. CDR1 and CDR2 (germline): SNHLY, FYNNEI. The CDR3 has 16 amino acids. DNA for the CDR3: TGTGCCAGCAGTGGGGATAGCGGGAGTTTAATCGAGACCCAGTACTTC. Translation gives CASSGDSGSLIETQYF.

The CDR3: CASSSGTFSYNEQFF. Here the CDR3 DNA reads TGTGCCAGCAGCTCCGGGACATTCTCCTACAATGAGCAGTTCTTC. The chain couples TRBV9 to TRBJ2-1; D might be TRBD1 (6 bases). CDR1 is SGDLS and CDR2 is YYNGEE in the germline V gene. CDR3 length equals 15 residues. The V end was cut by 4 bases, the J end by 0 bases, with 11 bases between.

The chain uses TRBV7-9 and TRBJ2-5; TRBD1 aligns across 7 bases. The CDR3 is 16 residues long. Unmatched junction bases numbered 13, after V lost 5 bases and J lost 4 bases. Germline CDR1 and CDR2: SEHNR and FQNEAQ (reference sequence). The CDR3 here is CASSPSSGQSIETQYF. CDR3 nucleotide sequence: TGTGCCAGCAGCCCTAGCTCGGGACAGTCCATAGAGACCCAGTACTTC.

The CDR3 coding sequence is TGTGCCAGCCAGGAGGGTGAAAAACTGTTTTTT. Translated: CASQEGEKLFF. This chain links TRBV30 with TRBJ1-4; D unclear. Trimming cost V 8 bases and J 7 bases, with 11 bases left between them. CDR3 length equals 11 residues. Germline V gene sequence: CDR1 GTSNPN, CDR2 SVGIG (reference sequence). Combining the CDR3 with reference TRBV30 and TRBJ1-4 gives the whole variable domain SQTIHQWPATLVQPVGSPLSLECTVEGTSNPNLYWYRQAAGRGLQLLFYSVGIGQISSEVPQNLSASRPQDRQFILSSKKLLLSDSGFYLCASQEGEKLFFGSGTQLSVL.

This chain joins TRBV28 and TRBJ2-4, with no clear D. The CDR3 loop spans 17 amino acids. The germline V gene has CDR1 MDHEN and CDR2 SYDVKM. The ends were cut back, 5 bases at V and 0 bases at J, with 17 bases in the middle. The DNA of the CDR3 is TGTGCCAGCAGTCTCCCGAGGTCGAGTTCAGCCAAAAACATTCAGTACTTC. Translating gives CASSLPRSSSAKNIQYF.

The rearrangement links TRBV5-4 to TRBJ2-7; 8 bases agree with TRBD1. Germline CDR1 is SGHNT and CDR2 is YYREEE (reference sequence). The ends lost 4 bases at V and 3 bases at J; junction bases unmatched: 9. The CDR3 has 15 amino acids. The CDR3 here is CASSTKQGVNYEQYF. The CDR3 DNA sequence: TGTGCCAGCAGCACAAAACAGGGGGTGAACTACGAGCAGTACTTC.

The chain uses TRBV27 and TRBJ1-2, with 7 positions matching TRBD1. Per germline, CDR1 MNHEY and CDR2 SMNVEV (reference sequence). Trimming cost V 6 bases and J 3 bases; bases outside gene matches: 4. The CDR3 contains 13 residues. CDR3 loop: CASSQGQYYGYTF. DNA of the CDR3: TGTGCCAGCAGCCAGGGACAGTACTATGGCTACACCTTC.

The V call is TRBV7-3, the J call TRBJ2-3, with 8 bases identical to TRBD2. The germline CDR1 and CDR2 sequences are SGHTA and FQGTGA. J lost 6 bases, V lost 5 bases, and 10 bases had no gene match. This CDR3 spans 15 amino acids. The CDR3 DNA reads TGTGCCAGCAGCCTCAGCGGGGGCCTGGGGGATACGCAGTATTTT. It specifies CASSLSGGLGDTQYF.

This chain joins TRBV4-2 and TRBJ1-1, with TRBD1 matching over 7 bases. V shed 1 base, J shed 6 bases, and the junction held 11 bases outside the gene matches. The CDR3 spans 16 residues. Germline CDR1 LGHNA, CDR2 YNFKEQ. The CDR3 spells CASSQVKRGGDPEAFF. In DNA, the CDR3 is TGTGCCAGCAGCCAAGTAAAACGAGGGGGCGATCCTGAAGCTTTCTTT.

The chain recombines TRBV5-4 with TRBJ1-4; D may be TRBD1 (5 bases). The CDR3 length is 15 residues. Germline lookup yields CDR1 SGHNT and CDR2 YYREEE (reference sequence). With 3 bases removed from V and 8 bases from J, the gap between germline ends came to 17 bases. The CDR3 DNA reads TGTGCCAGCAGCTCGCGGGACGGAGGTCGGGAAAAACTGTTTTTT. Protein product: CASSSRDGGREKLFF.

V and J are TRBV29-1 and TRBJ1-2; 8 nucleotides line up with TRBD1. Germline CDR1 is SQVTM and CDR2 is ANQGSEA. The CDR3 consists of 14 residues. J was trimmed by 5 bases and V by 7 bases; bases with no gene match: 12. CDR3 in DNA: TGCAGCGCCTTTATTCAGGACAGGGATTATGGCTACACCTTC. This encodes CSAFIQDRDYGYTF.

The V gene is TRBV4-2, the J gene TRBJ1-4; 8 positions agree with TRBD1. Trimming cost V 0 bases and J 4 bases; bases outside gene matches: 16. The CDR3 is made up of 20 amino acids. Germline CDR1 is LGHNA and CDR2 is YNFKEQ. The CDR3 loop is CASSQDLGQGGGWGNEKLFF. CDR3 bases: TGTGCCAGCAGCCAAGATTTAGGACAGGGAGGAGGATGGGGTAATGAAAAACTGTTTTTT.

The V gene is TRBV30, the J gene TRBJ1-1; no clear D. Trimming took 4 bases from V and 4 from J, leaving 13 bases between them. The CDR3 is 13 residues long. Germline loops: CDR1 GTSNPN, CDR2 SVGIG (reference sequence). The CDR3 DNA sequence: TGTGCCTGGAAGTGGAGTTGGAGCACTGAAGCTTTCTTT. This translates into CAWKWSWSTEAFF.

This clone was found a few times. V gene TRBV6-6 combines with J gene TRBJ1-1, with 8 bases aligning to TRBD1. The germline V gene has CDR1 MNHNY and CDR2 SVGAGI (reference sequence). The CDR3 spans 16 residues. The V gene end was trimmed by 6 bases and the J gene end by 5 bases; junction bases not matched to a gene: 14. For the CDR3, the DNA is TGTGCCAGCAGCGGACAGGGAGGTGTCTCAGGTACTGAAGCTTTCTTT. As protein: CASSGQGGVSGTEAFF.

V gene TRBV6-1 combines with J gene TRBJ2-5; the D gene is possibly TRBD2 (5 bases). Germline loops: CDR1 MNHNS, CDR2 SASEGT. V was pared by 7 bases and J by 5 bases, with 11 bases between. This CDR3 has 12 amino acids. CDR3 DNA sequence: TGTGCCAGCATGGTCGGCGGGGAGACCCAGTACTTC. It encodes CASMVGGETQYF.

This clone was counted between two and nine times. This chain connects TRBV27 to TRBJ1-2; the D is unclear. Trimming took 6 bases from V and 4 from J, leaving 12 bases between them. The germline V gene has CDR1 MNHEY and CDR2 SMNVEV (reference sequence). The CDR3 extends over 13 amino acids. CDR3 nucleotides: TGTGCCAGCAGGACGGGGTTCGCCTATGGCTACACCTTC. Encoded protein: CASRTGFAYGYTF.

This clone was found once. For the CDR3, the DNA is TGTGCCAGCAGTGCCTACGCTAGCGGCCGCTCCTACAATGAGCAGTTCTTC. It specifies CASSAYASGRSYNEQFF. V gene TRBV6-4 combines with J gene TRBJ2-1; 7 bases are a match to TRBD2. V shed 4 bases, J shed 0 bases, and the junction held 9 bases outside the gene matches. The CDR3 spans 17 residues. Per germline, CDR1 MRHNA and CDR2 SNTAGT.

The V gene is TRBV10-1, the J gene TRBJ2-2, with D perhaps TRBD2 (7 bases). The CDR3 extends over 16 amino acids. CDR1 is WNHNN, CDR2 SYGVQD, per germline (reference sequence). V lost 2 bases to trimming and J lost 1 base, with 11 bases between them. The CDR3 nucleotides are TGCGCCAGCAGTGAGGGGGGGGCTCTGAACACCGGGGAGCTGTTTTTT. This encodes CASSEGGALNTGELFF.

This clone was counted between two and nine times. The chain links TRBV5-1 to TRBJ1-1, with no clear D. The CDR3 runs 18 residues. V shed 0 bases and J shed 4 bases, with 22 bases lying between them. Germline values: CDR1 SGHRS, CDR2 YFSETQ. For the CDR3, the DNA is TGCGCCAGCAGCTTGGTCTTCGGGTCCGAGCCTGGGAGCACTGAAGCTTTCTTT. Amino acid sequence: CASSLVFGSEPGSTEAFF.

This clone has more than one count but fewer than ten. V gene TRBV6-1 combines with J gene TRBJ2-2; 8 nucleotides agree with TRBD1. J lost 7 bases, V lost 0 bases, and 13 bases had no gene match. Germline V gene data show CDR1 as MNHNS and CDR2 as SASEGT. The CDR3 runs 18 residues. In DNA form, the CDR3 reads TGTGCCAGCAGTGAAGCGCTCCCCGGACAGGGAAGGAACGGGGAGCTGTTTTTT. Residues: CASSEALPGQGRNGELFF.

The gene calls are TRBV28 and TRBJ1-6; TRBD1 matches at 7 bases. The CDR3 covers 17 residues. Germline values: CDR1 MDHEN, CDR2 SYDVKM. V dropped 4 bases and J dropped 2; count of bases not matched to a gene: 8. The CDR3 loop reads CASSYPTGSPYNSPLHF. CDR3 nucleotides: TGTGCCAGCAGTTACCCGACAGGGTCCCCCTATAATTCACCCCTCCACTTT.

The rearrangement joins TRBV18 to TRBJ2-3; tentatively, D is TRBD1 (5 bases). V lost 2 bases and J lost 0, with 12 bases in between. The germline gives CDR1 KGHSH, CDR2 LQKENI. There are 16 residues in the CDR3. CDR3 coding DNA: TGTGCCAGCTCACCAGACAGACAAAGGAGCACAGATACGCAGTATTTT. Translating gives CASSPDRQRSTDTQYF. The full variable domain, completed using reference TRBV18 and TRBJ2-3, is NAGVMQNPRHLVRRRGQEARLRCSPMKGHSHVYWYRQLPEEGLKFMVYLQKENIIDESGMPKERFSAEFPKEGPSILRIQQVVRGDSAAYFCASSPDRQRSTDTQYFGPGTRLTVL.

The V call is TRBV19, the J call TRBJ2-3; a weak D match, TRBD1 (5 bases). Germline values: CDR1 LNHDA, CDR2 SQIVND (reference sequence). V was trimmed by 5 bases and J by 7 bases, leaving 13 bases between them. The CDR3 runs 13 residues. In nucleotides, the CDR3 is TGTGCCAGTAGTGGCCAGGGATTCAATACGCAGTATTTT. Residues: CASSGQGFNTQYF. Full variable domain (remainder filled in from reference TRBV19 and TRBJ2-3): DGGITQSPKYLFRKEGQNVTLSCEQNLNHDAMYWYRQDPGQGLRLIYYSQIVNDFQKGDIAEGYSVSREKKESFPLTVTSAQKNPTAFYLCASSGQGFNTQYFGPGTRLTVL.